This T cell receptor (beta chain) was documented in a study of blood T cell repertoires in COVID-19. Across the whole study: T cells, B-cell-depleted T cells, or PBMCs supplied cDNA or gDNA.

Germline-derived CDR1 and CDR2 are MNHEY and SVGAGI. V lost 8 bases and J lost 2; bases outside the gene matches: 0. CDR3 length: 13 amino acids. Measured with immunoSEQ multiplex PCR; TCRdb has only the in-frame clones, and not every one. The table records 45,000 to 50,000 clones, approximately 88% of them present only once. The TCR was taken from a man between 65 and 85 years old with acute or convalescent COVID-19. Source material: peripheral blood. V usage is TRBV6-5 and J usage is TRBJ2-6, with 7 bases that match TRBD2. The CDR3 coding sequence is TGTGCCAGCCGGGAGGCTGGGGCCAACGTCCTGACTTTC. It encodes CASREAGANVLTF.